The 7 T cell receptor beta chains below come from one sample, sequenced in a study of cytomegalovirus exposure and HLA in healthy donors. The PCR was carried out with 60 Vbeta primers and 13 Jbeta primers. The data were produced by immunoSEQ multiplex PCR, yet TCRdb's version contains in-frame clones alone and is incomplete. There are roughly 150,000 clones in the sample; 70% occur only once, and 4.7% lies in the top ten. Sequencing was carried out using PBMCs. The receptors originated from a man between 18 and 29 years old in good health and CMV-seropositive.

This sequence joins TRBV27 and TRBJ2-3; the match to TRBD2 covers 12 bases. CDR1 is MNHEY and CDR2 is SMNVEV in the germline V gene (reference sequence). V shed 4 bases and J 2 bases; nucleotides not matched to a gene: 4. The CDR3 extends over 16 amino acids. CDR3 residues: CASSSLAGGPTDTQYF. The CDR3 DNA is TGTGCCAGCAGTTCTCTAGCGGGGGGGCCCACAGATACGCAGTATTTT.

The chain links TRBV4-1 to TRBJ2-6; possible D gene TRBD1, 5 bases. V gave up 1 base and J gave up 0 bases, with 10 bases separating them. The CDR3 totals 17 residues. Germline V gene lookup returns CDR1 MGHRA and CDR2 YSYEKL. The chain's CDR3 is CASSQGRARSGANVLTF. CDR3 bases: TGCGCCAGCAGCCAAGGCAGGGCCCGCTCTGGGGCCAACGTCCTGACTTTC.

The chain joins TRBV6-5 to TRBJ1-2; TRBD1 agrees at 7 bases. The CDR3 totals 15 residues. Trimming took 0 bases from V and 8 from J; bases not matched to a gene: 9. The germline gives CDR1 MNHEY, CDR2 SVGAGI. CDR3 loop: CASSYSGRGIWGYTF. The CDR3 coding sequence is TGTGCCAGCAGTTACTCTGGCAGGGGGATCTGGGGCTACACCTTC.

This chain connects TRBV7-9 to TRBJ2-7; D perhaps matches TRBD1 (6 bases). Trimming took off 3 bases at V and 6 bases at J, with 12 bases between the two ends. The CDR3 loop spans 13 amino acids. The germline V gene encodes CDR1 SEHNR and CDR2 FQNEAQ (reference sequence). The chain's CDR3 is CASSFGQQGEQYV. CDR3 sequence (DNA): TGTGCCAGCAGCTTTGGACAGCAGGGCGAGCAGTACGTC.

The rearrangement links TRBV4-2 to TRBJ2-3; D is perhaps TRBD1 (6 bases). Germline-derived CDR1 and CDR2 are LGHNA and YNFKEQ. V lost 1 base to trimming and J lost 2 bases, with 10 bases between them. The CDR3 length is 15 residues. As DNA, the CDR3 is TGTGCCAGCAGCCAAGGGACAGACCACACAGATACGCAGTATTTT. It encodes CASSQGTDHTDTQYF.

The chain has TRBV6-5 and TRBJ1-1, with 7 bases that match TRBD1. This CDR3 contains 14 residues. V shed 3 bases, J shed 5 bases, and the junction held 6 bases outside the gene matches. The germline gives CDR1 MNHEY, CDR2 SVGAGI. The CDR3 DNA reads TGTGCCAGCAGTTATTTAGGGGGCCGGACTGAAGCTTTCTTT. Its translation is CASSYLGGRTEAFF.

Here the CDR3 DNA reads TGTGCCAGCAGAACTGGGGGGGGCTATGGCACTGAAGCTTTCTTT. Protein: CASRTGGGYGTEAFF. V gene TRBV6-1 combines with J gene TRBJ1-1; TRBD1 is a possible D gene (6 bases). This CDR3 comprises 15 residues. Germline CDR1 reads MNHNS; CDR2 reads SASEGT. Trimming stripped 6 bases from V and 4 bases from J, with 18 bases between.